The sequence of this T cell receptor (beta chain) was determined in a study of T cells in Graves' hyperthyroidism and ophthalmopathy (dated by TCRdb to about 2019). About the full investigation: Peripheral blood samples were taken at initial diagnosis, before any treatment was given. To identify distinguishing TCR V-J signatures, a discovery cohort of 90 to 100 patients was used, comprising 43 with Graves' ophthalmopathy and around 60 with stable Graves' hyperthyroidism. An independent validation cohort of around 19 hyperthyroidism patients and 17 patients who later progressed to ophthalmopathy tested prospective prediction of ophthalmopathy. For training and testing, the 80 to 100 patients in the discovery cohort were randomly divided in a 7:3 ratio. The study also compared thyroid tissue and blood T-cell repertoires from five or six Graves' hyperthyroidism patients. After blood sampling, hyperthyroidism patients were treated with methimazole at a starting dose of 30 mg daily, and ophthalmopathy patients were treated with high-dose intravenous methylprednisolone. TCR Vbeta CDR3 sequencing of 135 peripheral blood samples (about 45 ophthalmopathy, around 80 hyperthyroidism and roughly 17 progressor patients) is reported in the paper. What the study reported, not specific to this receptor: No statistical method was used to set the sample size in advance, and investigators knew the group allocation. A model built on a 13 V-J signature distinguished ophthalmopathy from stable hyperthyroidism, reaching roughly 88% sensitivity and around 81% specificity in cross-validation and 80%/75% in testing. During validation, the model predicted progression to ophthalmopathy a median of about 6.3 months ahead of onset, with almost 71% sensitivity and 72.22% specificity. Blood samples also contained most of the expanded thyroid clonotypes (frequency above 0.001), which suggests that blood repertoires may reflect thyroid immune responses.

Hyperthyroidism patients were aged 18 to 65 years and newly diagnosed, with disease duration of less than 2 months. Exclusion was applied to patients with uncontrolled infections, other autoimmune diseases, pregnancy or lactation. Diagnoses relied on clinical symptoms, serum thyroxine and TRAb, thyroid ultrasound and orbital computed tomography. For progressor patients, blood was drawn at the first diagnosis of hyperthyroidism, before any ophthalmopathy symptoms had appeared. PBMCs were isolated from about 9 ml of fresh peripheral blood by Ficoll-Paque density gradient centrifugation. Progressor patients were first diagnosed with Graves' hyperthyroidism and then developed ophthalmopathy during follow-up. Total RNA was extracted using Trizol reagent, and RNA quality was assessed on an Agilent 2100 Bioanalyzer. The TCR beta CDR3 regions were amplified from the RNA transcripts. The first round of RT-PCR for the TCR CDR3 was performed with the HTBI primer set and the Qiagen OneStep RT-PCR kit. Libraries were constructed in a second round of multiplex PCR, after which size selection and purification were performed. Sequencing of the libraries was done on an Illumina HiSeq2000 using paired-end 100 bp reads. The study's own analysis went as follows. SOAPnuke was used to process the raw data, removing reads that contained adapters or uncalled bases, had a mean Phred below 15, or lacked an exact match to the constant primer or identifier. COPE v1.2.5 was used to merge the high-quality paired reads, and each unique nucleotide sequence was defined as a clonotype. MiTCR v1.1 was used to align clonotypes to the IMGT TRBV, TRBD and TRBJ reference segments. The analysis was restricted to V-J combinations with a frequency above 0.0001, which together covered around 99% of the repertoires. A TCS score was defined as the ratio between F50 (clonal expansion) and ExV (chaos), using BLOSUM62-based TCRdist between CDR3 peptides within each V-J. Welch's t-statistics and random forest reduced roughly 540 V-J features to fewer than 15, which were used in a naive Bayes classifier (R e1071). TCRdb trimmed public reads at Q25 via fastp, called clones via MiXCR and kept in-frame beta chains. Entries that share a CDR3 protein sequence are merged under the most common genes and DNA. The V and J calls here are based on TCRdb, not the publication. This sample gives about 290,000 distinct CDR3 sequences in total; about an eighth of them show up just once. The ten biggest clones cover almost 8% of the sample.

Trimming costs V 2 bases and J 8 bases, and their ends lie 8 bases apart. CDR1 and CDR2 were assigned from the germline V gene (reference sequence) as SGHKS and YYEKEE. The CDR3 sequence holds 12 residues, the cysteine and phenylalanine included. Of the read, only the CDR3 DNA is kept; its 36 bases are in frame from base 1. This clonotype was detected a few times. No antigen is known for it. The record has no base qualities; no much larger clone is one base away. The receptor's source is a woman aged 25 to 45 with Graves' hyperthyroidism that later progressed to Graves' ophthalmopathy. The chain is made from TRBV5-5 and TRBJ2-1; no D gene call is confident. The source material was blood. CDR3 reads: CASSFLTDEQFF. The nucleotide sequence reads TGTGCCAGCAGCTTCTTGACCGATGAGCAGTTCTTC.